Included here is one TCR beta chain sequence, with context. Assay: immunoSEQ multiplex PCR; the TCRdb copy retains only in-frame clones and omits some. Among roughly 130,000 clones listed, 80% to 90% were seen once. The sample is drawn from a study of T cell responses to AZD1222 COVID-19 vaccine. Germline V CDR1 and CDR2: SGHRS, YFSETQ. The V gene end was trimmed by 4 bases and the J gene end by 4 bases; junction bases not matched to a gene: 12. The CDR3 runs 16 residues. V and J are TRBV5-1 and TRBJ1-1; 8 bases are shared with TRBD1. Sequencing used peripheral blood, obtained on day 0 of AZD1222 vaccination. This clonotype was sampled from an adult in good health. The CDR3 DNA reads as TGCGCCAGCAGCACCCTGGGGGCAGGGGGCTTCACTGAAGCTTTCTTT. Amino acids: CASSTLGAGGFTEAFF.